This T cell receptor beta chain was documented in a study of shared clonotypes between healthy human individuals. Measured with immunoSEQ multiplex PCR; TCRdb has only the in-frame clones, and not every one. The sample holds about 2.2 million clones, 85% to 95% seen once. Naive CD8 cells comprised CD45RO-negative, CCR7-positively selected cells, excluding terminally differentiated effector memory CD45RA+ cells. The source is a man between 18 and 29 years old in good health. Some clones in this sample may be carry-over from other donors' samples. The source material was naive CD8+ T cells from PBMCs.

The CDR3 protein is CASSPDIAEHNEQFF. The CDR3 DNA is TGTGCCAGCTCACCAGATATAGCGGAACACAATGAGCAGTTCTTC. This sequence joins TRBV18 and TRBJ2-1, with D perhaps matching TRBD2 (6 bases). The CDR3 is 15 amino acids. The V gene's germline CDR1 is KGHSH and CDR2 LQKENI. V was clipped by 2 bases and J by 5 bases, with 13 bases between them.